Included here is one T cell receptor beta chain sequence, with context. Other DNA sequences in this specimen translate into the identical CDR3. Deep-level settings were used for running the assay. Using immunoSEQ multiplex PCR, the repertoire was profiled, and TCRdb retains in-frame clones only, with some absent. This sample carries more than 2 million clones, 93% of them seen once, and the ten largest clones take around 1.7%. This entry comes from a study of shared clonotypes between healthy human individuals. The naive CD8 population came from CD45RO-negative cells selected for CCR7, without terminally differentiated effector memory CD45RA+ cells. The V gene end was trimmed by 5 bases and the J gene end by 0 bases; junction bases not matched to a gene: 3. There are 14 residues in the CDR3. The germline V gene has CDR1 MNHEY and CDR2 SMNVEV (reference sequence).

The chain links TRBV27 to TRBJ1-1; 7 nucleotides match TRBD1. The receptor's source is a young man in good health. Some clones in this sample may be carry-over from other donors' samples. The sequenced sample was naive CD8+ T cells from PBMCs. The CDR3 region is CASSPGTVNTEAFF. The DNA for the CDR3 is TGTGCCAGCAGTCCTGGGACAGTGAACACTGAAGCTTTCTTT.